This T cell receptor beta chain was sequenced during a study of CD8+ T cells in alopecia areata. Isolated RNA was reverse transcribed into cDNA used as the sequencing template. Repertoires were generated with immunoSEQ multiplex PCR, while TCRdb's copy carries only in-frame clones and drops some. The sample holds some 3,500 clones; around 70% are singletons and the top ten take approximately 6.3%. Study conclusions and caveats: Sequence data from scalp samples additionally include resident alphabeta T cells of normal skin. Across lesional scalp, and particularly alopecia totalis/universalis, clonality surpassed that of normal scalp. Shared TCR sequences were less clear between patients than in mice, possibly partly from HLA diversity.

This clone showed up just a few times. Its antigen is not identified. The sample taken for sequencing was skin. This receptor was obtained from a human donor in good health.

As DNA, the CDR3 is TGTGCCAGCAGCTTGGGACAGGAGGGGTATGGCTACACCTTC. Protein sequence: CASSLGQEGYGYTF. This rearrangement joins TRBV5-8 to TRBJ1-2; D may be TRBD1 (6 bases). Looked up from germline, CDR1 is SGHTS and CDR2 is YDEGEE. The ends were cut back, 0 bases at V and 5 bases at J, with 11 bases in the middle. The CDR3 totals 14 residues.